This T cell receptor (beta chain) was retrieved from a study of blood T cells in healthy people across ages. Across the whole study: Per two T cells, template switching captured roughly one barcoded beta molecule. Whole-study results and caveats: It was not possible, with unsorted PBMCs, to conclusively compare naive and antigen-experienced cells.

Remarks on this clonotype: As yet, its antigen is unknown. A much larger clonotype is one base distant, so this may be a read error.

CDR1 is SGHTA, CDR2 FQGNSA, per germline. The CDR3 is made up of 15 amino acids. Primed by a sample-barcoded 5' primer and a J-beta primer mix, a second PCR proceeded for 7 to 11 cycles. The template-switch adaptor, which had 12 random nucleotides, put a tag on each cDNA molecule. A minimum of 3 million CDR3-containing paired-end reads was obtained for each sample. In TCRdb, the 5' RACE reads were re-called with MiXCR into one record per CDR3 protein. The data hold under 2 million distinct CDR3 sequences, with around 36% observed a single time. The TCR originated in a woman aged 25 to 39 in good health. The sequenced material came from blood. This chain links TRBV7-2 with TRBJ1-4; perhaps TRBD1 as D (5 bases). CDR3 sequence reads: CASNLDGGTNEKLFF. For the CDR3, the DNA is TGTGCCAGCAACTTAGACGGGGGAACTAATGAAAAACTGTTTTTT. Looking up the rest from reference TRBV7-2 and TRBJ1-4 gives the full variable domain: GAGVSQSPSNKVTEKGKDVELRCDPISGHTALYWYRQSLGQGLEFLIYFQGNSAPDKSGLPSDRFSAERTGGSVSTLTIQRTQQEDSAVYLCASNLDGGTNEKLFFGSGTQLSVL.